These 14 T cell receptor beta chains came from one sample sequenced in a study of blood T cells in healthy people across ages. A second PCR, run for roughly 7 to 12 cycles, used a sample-barcoded 5' primer plus a J-beta primer mix. TCRdb passed the 5' RACE reads through MiXCR, listing each CDR3 protein once. The sample lists over 600,000 distinct CDR3 sequences, 35% to 60% occurring once. Sequencing was done on a sample of blood. These receptors were collected from an elderly man in good health.

The J gene is TRBJ2-3, the V gene TRBV6-5; 8 nucleotides match TRBD2. In germline, CDR1 is MNHEY, CDR2 SVGAGI. Germline trimming cut 5 bases from V and 6 bases from J; bases unmatched to any gene: 13. The CDR3 is 16 amino acids. DNA of the CDR3: TGTGCCAGCAGTCCCCGGTTGTTAGCGGGATTGGATACGCAGTATTTT. Translation: CASSPRLLAGLDTQYF.

The chain has TRBV6-2 or TRBV6-3 and TRBJ2-5; the D gene could be TRBD1 or TRBD2 (7 bases each). Germline V gives CDR1 MNHEY, CDR2 SVGEGT. The CDR3 sequence is 16 residues long. V gave up 2 bases and J gave up 1 base, with 14 bases separating them. For the CDR3, the DNA is TGTGCCAGCAGTTACCGGGGGGACAGCCTCCAAGAGACCCAGTACTTC. Its translation: CASSYRGDSLQETQYF.

CDR3 coding DNA: TGTGCCAGCAGCCCACTTGCGTCGCAGTATTTT. Amino acids: CASSPLASQYF. J is TRBJ2-3 and V is TRBV7-9, with no clear D. Trimming stripped 5 bases from V and 10 bases from J, with 10 bases between. Looked up from germline, CDR1 is SEHNR and CDR2 is FQNEAQ (reference sequence). The CDR3 totals 11 residues.

The chain links TRBV3-1 to TRBJ2-7, with 8 bases fitting TRBD2. The end of the DNA aligns better with TRBJ2-5, so the J call may be wrong. There are 14 residues in the CDR3. The germline V gene encodes CDR1 LGHDT and CDR2 YNNKEL (reference sequence). In DNA, the CDR3 is TGTGCCAGCAGCCAAGATGCGGGAGGCGAGACCCAGTACTTC. This codes for CASSQDAGGETQYF.

This sequence joins TRBV6-5 and TRBJ2-6; TRBD1 aligns across 10 bases. In germline, CDR1 is MNHEY, CDR2 SVGAGI. CDR3 length equals 20 residues. V shed 2 bases, J shed 3 bases, and the junction held 13 bases outside the gene matches. The CDR3 DNA sequence: TGTGCCAGCAGTTACAAAAGGACCGGGACAGGGGCGTTTGGGGCCAACGTCCTGACTTTC. It codes for CASSYKRTGTGAFGANVLTF.

The table lists this clonotype with a count of one. This sequence may be a read error, since a much larger clone differs from it by one base. The genes are TRBV29-1 and TRBJ2-6; tentatively, D is TRBD2 (5 bases). This CDR3 has 13 amino acids. V lost 1 base to trimming and J lost 8 bases, with 9 bases between them. CDR1 and CDR2 (germline): SQVTM, ANQGSEA. For the CDR3, the DNA is TGCAGCGTTGAAGGTTCCGGGACCAACGTCCTGACTTTC. Its translation is CSVEGSGTNVLTF.

This clonotype was seen a few times. V gene TRBV29-1 combines with J gene TRBJ1-2; no reliable D call. The length of the CDR3 is 14 residues. Germline V CDR1 and CDR2: SQVTM, ANQGSEA. Trimming removed 6 bases from V and 4 bases from J, with 18 bases in between. The CDR3 loop is CSVPGGTLSYGYTF. For the CDR3, the DNA is TGCAGCGTGCCTGGAGGAACCCTTTCCTATGGCTACACCTTC.

This clonotype has more than one count but fewer than ten. A much bigger clone sits one base away, suggesting this may be a read error. The chain joins TRBV7-9 to TRBJ2-1, with 9 bases that match TRBD2. The assigned J gene may be wrong: the sequence end matches TRBJ2-7 better. CDR1 is SEHNR and CDR2 is FQNEAQ in the germline V gene (reference sequence). The CDR3 is 16 amino acids. CDR3 DNA: TGTGCCAGCAGCATCTATAGCGGGAGTTCCTACAATGAGCAGTACTTC. Translation: CASSIYSGSSYNEQYF.

This chain links TRBV30 with TRBJ2-5, with a weak D call TRBD1 (5 bases). Between the trimmed V and J ends, which lost 7 bases and 3 bases, there was a span of 12 bases. In germline, CDR1 is GTSNPN, CDR2 SVGIG (reference sequence). The CDR3 is 12 residues long. The CDR3 DNA sequence: TGTGCCTCCACAGGAGAGAAAGAGACCCAGTACTTC. Encoded protein: CASTGEKETQYF. The full variable domain, rest sourced from reference TRBV30 and TRBJ2-5, is SQTIHQWPATLVQPVGSPLSLECTVEGTSNPNLYWYRQAAGRGLQLLFYSVGIGQISSEVPQNLSASRPQDRQFILSSKKLLLSDSGFYLCASTGEKETQYFGPGTRLLVL.

The genes are TRBV28 and TRBJ1-4; weak D call: TRBD1 (5 bases). The germline V and J ends were trimmed by 6 bases and 8 bases, with 19 bases remaining between them. There are 15 residues in the CDR3. Per the germline V gene, CDR1 is MDHEN and CDR2 is SYDVKM. The CDR3 reads CASSKTESGPEKLFF. CDR3 nucleotides: TGTGCCAGCAGCAAGACAGAATCGGGGCCGGAAAAACTGTTTTTT.

This clonotype was seen many times. V is TRBV12-3 or TRBV12-4 and J is TRBJ2-5; 7 bases agree with TRBD2. The CDR3 has 15 amino acids. The V and J ends lost 4 bases and 3 bases, in that order; junction bases with no gene match: 8. CDR3 nucleotide sequence: TGTGCCAGCAGTTCGGGGGGAGCGGGAAAAGAGACCCAGTACTTC. Translated, it gives CASSSGGAGKETQYF.

J is TRBJ2-7 and V is TRBV20-1; 9 bases fit TRBD2. The trim removed 6 bases at V and 5 bases at J, leaving 11 bases unmatched. In germline, CDR1 is DFQATT, CDR2 SNEGSKA (reference sequence). There are 14 residues in the CDR3. In nucleotides, the CDR3 is TGCAGTGCCCGTACGCCTAGCGGGATCAACGAGCAGTACTTC. Amino acid sequence: CSARTPSGINEQYF.

As for this clonotype: One end of the junction does not line up with germline, which may come from a read error. The chain joins TRBV7-7 to TRBJ2-2, with a possible D match to TRBD2 (7 bases). Germline V gives CDR1 SSHAT, CDR2 FNYEAQ (reference sequence). This CDR3 contains 17 residues. For the CDR3, the DNA is TGTGCTAGCAGCCCAACCACGGGGGGCTGGACCGCCGGGGAGCTGTTTTTT. This gives the protein CASSPTTGGWTAGELFF.

This chain uses TRBV12-3 or TRBV12-4 with TRBJ2-1; D is uncertain. The CDR3 is made up of 12 amino acids. Trimming took 2 bases from V and 8 from J, leaving 7 bases between them. CDR3: CASSLLRDEQFF. CDR3 nucleotides: TGTGCCAGCAGTTTACTCCGGGATGAGCAGTTCTTC.